Each of the 26 T cell receptor beta chains below was sequenced from the same sample in a study of blood T cell repertoires in COVID-19. The table came from immunoSEQ multiplex PCR; TCRdb's copy has only in-frame clones and leaves some out. The sample lists more than 65,000 clones, 91% occurring once. Material: peripheral blood. These receptors all stem from a human donor in a cohort sampled during active COVID-19.

V usage is TRBV5-1 and J usage is TRBJ1-3; no firm D call. Germline V gene sequence: CDR1 SGHRS, CDR2 YFSETQ. The CDR3 has 15 residues. V was cut by 4 bases and J by 5 bases, with 16 bases left in between. This CDR3 reads CASSLRGALRNTIYF. CDR3 DNA sequence: TGCGCCAGCAGCCTGAGAGGCGCACTAAGAAACACCATATATTTT.

This chain connects TRBV3-1 (or the pseudogene TRBV3-2) to TRBJ1-1; D might be TRBD1 (5 bases). The CDR3 has 15 amino acids. CDR1 is LGHDT and CDR2 is YNNKEL in the germline V gene (reference sequence). Trimming stripped 1 base from V and 1 base from J, with 10 bases between. The CDR3 here is CASSQAPDRNTEAFF. The CDR3 nucleotides are TGTGCCAGCAGCCAAGCCCCCGACAGGAACACTGAAGCTTTCTTT.

The rearrangement uses TRBV9 and TRBJ2-7; a weak D match, TRBD1 (6 bases). The CDR3 has 14 residues. Germline V gene lookup returns CDR1 SGDLS and CDR2 YYNGEE. V was pared by 4 bases and J by 2 bases, with 13 bases between. CDR3 coding DNA: TGTGCCAGCAGCTCCAGGACAGTTCCCTACGAGCAGTACTTC. Translation: CASSSRTVPYEQYF.

The rearrangement joins TRBV9 to TRBJ1-2, with D tentatively TRBD1 (6 bases). Germline values: CDR1 SGDLS, CDR2 YYNGEE. V lost 0 bases and J 7 bases, leaving 10 bases between the germline ends. The CDR3 covers 13 residues. The CDR3 region is CASSVVQGSGYTF. The CDR3, as DNA: TGTGCCAGCAGCGTAGTACAGGGCTCTGGCTACACCTTC. The entire variable domain, with the rest obtained from reference TRBV9 and TRBJ1-2, is as follows: DSGVTQTPKHLITATGQRVTLRCSPRSGDLSVYWYQQSLDQGLQFLIQYYNGEERAKGNILERFSAQQFPDLHSELNLSSLELGDSALYFCASSVVQGSGYTFGSGTRLTVV.

V is TRBV30 and J is TRBJ2-7, with a tentative D call TRBD1 (7 bases). The V gene's germline CDR1 is GTSNPN and CDR2 SVGIG (reference sequence). Trimming removed 2 bases from V and 1 base from J, with 18 bases in between. This CDR3 is 16 amino acids long. CDR3 sequence (DNA): TGTGCCTGGAGTACTCACGGGGGACAGCGATCCTACGAGCAGTACTTC. It translates to CAWSTHGGQRSYEQYF.

The V and J genes are TRBV12-3 or TRBV12-4 and TRBJ1-5; D possibly corresponds to TRBD1 (6 bases). V gave up 8 bases and J gave up 1 base, with 6 bases separating them. The length of the CDR3 is 12 residues. The CDR3: CASGGSNQPQHF. In DNA, the CDR3 is TGTGCCAGCGGGGGCAGCAATCAGCCCCAGCATTTT.

This chain links TRBV19 with TRBJ2-7; possibly TRBD1 for D (5 bases). Germline V CDR1 and CDR2: LNHDA, SQIVND (reference sequence). The CDR3 has 14 amino acids. V lost 10 bases to trimming and J lost 1 base, with 17 bases between them. CDR3 DNA: TGTGCCACCAGACAGAGATACAATTCCTACGAGCAGTACTTC. This translates into CATRQRYNSYEQYF.

The chain carries TRBV5-4 and TRBJ1-6, with D unclear. The germline CDR1 and CDR2 sequences are SGHNT and YYREEE (reference sequence). This CDR3 contains 17 residues. Trimming took off 0 bases at V and 0 bases at J, with 10 bases between the two ends. The CDR3, as DNA: TGTGCCAGCAGCTTGGGGGCCGTAAGCTCCTATAATTCACCCCTCCACTTT. Amino acid sequence: CASSLGAVSSYNSPLHF. Variable domain in full (rest from reference TRBV5-4 and TRBJ1-6): ETGVTQSPTHLIKTRGQQVTLRCSSQSGHNTVSWYQQALGQGPQFIFQYYREEENGRGNFPPRFSGLQFPNYSSELNVNALELDDSALYLCASSLGAVSSYNSPLHFGNGTRLTVT.

This clone is a singleton in its sample. The chain links TRBV29-1 to TRBJ2-1, with 11 bases that match TRBD1. Per germline, CDR1 SQVTM and CDR2 ANQGSEA. The V gene end was trimmed by 6 bases and the J gene end by 10 bases; junction bases not matched to a gene: 8. This CDR3 has 13 residues. DNA for the CDR3: TGCAGCGTACTCCGGGACAGGGGGAAAGAGCAGTTCTTC. It translates to CSVLRDRGKEQFF.

This clone was recorded once. J is TRBJ2-7 and V is TRBV5-1; D might be TRBD1 (6 bases). The CDR3 has 16 amino acids. Trimming took off 4 bases at V and 4 bases at J, with 21 bases between the two ends. Germline assignment: CDR1 SGHRS and CDR2 YFSETQ. The CDR3 reads CASSHTTGVKEYEQYF. As DNA, the CDR3 is TGCGCCAGCAGCCACACGACAGGCGTAAAGGAGTACGAGCAGTACTTC.

J is TRBJ2-7 and V is TRBV11-2; 8 bases map to TRBD2. Germline values: CDR1 SGHAT, CDR2 FQNNGV. The CDR3 consists of 13 residues. Losses at the gene ends were 5 bases for V and 3 bases for J; bases not matched to a gene: 3. The CDR3 loop reads CASSGLAIYEQYF. In nucleotides, the CDR3 is TGTGCCAGCAGCGGACTAGCCATCTACGAGCAGTACTTC. The entire variable domain, with the rest obtained from reference TRBV11-2 and TRBJ2-7, is as follows: EAGVAQSPRYKIIEKRQSVAFWCNPISGHATLYWYQQILGQGPKLLIQFQNNGVVDDSQLPKDRFSAERLKGVDSTLKIQPAKLEDSAVYLCASSGLAIYEQYFGPGTRLTVT.

The chain combines TRBV9 with TRBJ2-7, with D maybe TRBD2 (6 bases). The CDR3 runs to 16 residues. CDR1 is SGDLS, CDR2 YYNGEE, per germline. V was pared by 0 bases and J by 0 bases, with 13 bases between. The CDR3 nucleotides read TGTGCCAGCAGCGTAGCTGGCGGGGCGAGCTCCTACGAGCAGTACTTC. Amino acids: CASSVAGGASSYEQYF.

The V gene is TRBV6-2 or TRBV6-3, the J gene TRBJ1-6; 9 nucleotides align to TRBD1. V shed 2 bases and J 9 bases; nucleotides not matched to a gene: 5. Germline CDR1 and CDR2: MNHEY and SVGEGT. This CDR3 is 15 amino acids long. In DNA, the CDR3 is TGTGCCAGCAGTTACCGGGACAGGGTTAGTTCACCCCTCCACTTT. As protein: CASSYRDRVSSPLHF.

The rearrangement links TRBV7-2 to TRBJ2-7, with D perhaps TRBD1 (5 bases). The CDR3 is 16 residues long. The germline V gene has CDR1 SGHTA and CDR2 FQGNSA. V was trimmed by 2 bases and J by 7 bases, leaving 21 bases between them. CDR3 amino acids: CASSLNPPGAFREQYF. The DNA of the CDR3 is TGTGCCAGCAGCTTAAACCCTCCTGGGGCATTTAGGGAGCAGTACTTC.

The chain couples TRBV19 to TRBJ1-5; TRBD1 agrees at 9 bases. J was trimmed by 1 base and V by 7 bases; bases with no gene match: 14. This CDR3 spans 18 amino acids. From germline, CDR1 is LNHDA and CDR2 SQIVND (reference sequence). DNA for the CDR3: TGTGCCAGTAAACTCCGGGCACAGGGGGCGCGGAGCAATCAGCCCCAGCATTTT. Amino acid sequence: CASKLRAQGARSNQPQHF.

V and J are TRBV27 and TRBJ2-7; maybe TRBD1 (7 bases). Deletions cut 6 bases from V and 5 bases from J, with 8 bases between. CDR1 MNHEY and CDR2 SMNVEV come from the germline V gene (reference sequence). CDR3 size: 11 residues. This CDR3 is CASSRGDEQYF. CDR3 DNA sequence: TGTGCCAGCAGCAGGGGGGACGAGCAGTACTTC.

The rearrangement joins TRBV30 to TRBJ2-7, with D possibly TRBD1 on 6 matching bases. This CDR3 is built from 14 residues. From germline, CDR1 is GTSNPN and CDR2 SVGIG (reference sequence). Trimming removed 3 bases at V and 2 bases at J, with 14 bases between. CDR3 residues: CAWRPTGFAYEQYF. The CDR3 nucleotides read TGTGCCTGGAGGCCAACAGGGTTTGCCTACGAGCAGTACTTC. Full variable domain (missing parts from reference TRBV30 and TRBJ2-7): SQTIHQWPATLVQPVGSPLSLECTVEGTSNPNLYWYRQAAGRGLQLLFYSVGIGQISSEVPQNLSASRPQDRQFILSSKKLLLSDSGFYLCAWRPTGFAYEQYFGPGTRLTVT.

This clone has a handful of counts. The CDR3, as DNA: TGTGCCAGCAGCCAGGGGGCCTACGAGCAGTACTTC. Protein sequence: CASSQGAYEQYF. The genes are TRBV7-9 and TRBJ2-7; 7 bases match TRBD1. This CDR3 comprises 12 residues. Germline CDR1 SEHNR, CDR2 FQNEAQ (reference sequence). V shed 5 bases and J 2 bases; nucleotides not matched to a gene: 0. Supplemented by reference TRBV7-9 and TRBJ2-7, the full variable domain reads DTGVSQNPRHKITKRGQNVTFRCDPISEHNRLYWYRQTLGQGPEFLTYFQNEAQLEKSRLLSDRFSAERPKGSFSTLEIQRTEQGDSAMYLCASSQGAYEQYFGPGTRLTVT.

V is TRBV19 and J is TRBJ1-5; 8 bases are shared with TRBD1. The V and J ends lost 5 bases and 0 bases, in that order; junction bases with no gene match: 3. From germline, CDR1 is LNHDA and CDR2 SQIVND (reference sequence). The CDR3 consists of 15 residues. The CDR3 is CASSPTGVSNQPQHF. The CDR3 DNA reads as TGTGCCAGTAGTCCGACAGGGGTTAGCAATCAGCCCCAGCATTTT.

The chain links TRBV3-1 (or the pseudogene TRBV3-2) to TRBJ2-3; 10 bases agree with TRBD2. V dropped 1 base and J dropped 4; count of bases not matched to a gene: 8. The CDR3 runs 17 residues. Germline V lookup: CDR1 LGHDT, CDR2 YNNKEL (reference sequence). CDR3 in amino acids: CASSQVGLAGVADTQYF. CDR3 in DNA: TGTGCCAGCAGCCAAGTAGGGCTAGCGGGGGTAGCAGATACGCAGTATTTT.

This sequence joins TRBV11-2 and TRBJ2-7; the match to TRBD1 covers 7 bases. This CDR3 spans 15 amino acids. Germline-derived CDR1 and CDR2 are SGHAT and FQNNGV. V gave up 5 bases and J gave up 2 bases; unmatched junction bases: 9. CDR3 sequence (DNA): TGTGCCAGCAGCCAACCCGCGACAGGGACCTACGAGCAGTACTTC. Its protein is CASSQPATGTYEQYF. The whole variable domain, filled in from reference TRBV11-2 and TRBJ2-7, reads EAGVAQSPRYKIIEKRQSVAFWCNPISGHATLYWYQQILGQGPKLLIQFQNNGVVDDSQLPKDRFSAERLKGVDSTLKIQPAKLEDSAVYLCASSQPATGTYEQYFGPGTRLTVT.

The table lists this clone with a count of one. This chain joins TRBV10-3 and TRBJ1-4; D unresolved. The V gene lost 0 bases and the J gene lost 14 bases, with 10 bases spanning the gap. Germline CDR1 and CDR2: ENHRY and SYGVKD. The CDR3 sequence is 12 residues long. CDR3: CAISESLRFLFF. The DNA of the CDR3 is TGTGCCATCAGTGAGTCTTTGAGGTTCCTGTTTTTT.

The CDR3 sequence: CASSLAAGVTFNYGYTF. Here the CDR3 DNA reads TGCGCCAGCAGCTTGGCCGCAGGGGTAACCTTTAACTATGGCTACACCTTC. The chain is built from TRBV5-1 and TRBJ1-2; possible D gene TRBD1, 6 bases. The germline V and J ends were trimmed by 0 bases and 1 base, with 16 bases remaining between them. The germline V gene encodes CDR1 SGHRS and CDR2 YFSETQ. The length of the CDR3 is 17 residues. The complete variable domain, with remaining parts taken from reference TRBV5-1 and TRBJ1-2, reads KAGVTQTPRYLIKTRGQQVTLSCSPISGHRSVSWYQQTPGQGLQFLFEYFSETQRNKGNFPGRFSGRQFSNSRSEMNVSTLELGDSALYLCASSLAAGVTFNYGYTFGSGTRLTVV.

The V call is TRBV7-8, the J call TRBJ1-1; D gene uncertain. CDR3 size: 14 residues. V was cut by 1 base and J by 2 bases, with 8 bases left in between. Germline assignment: CDR1 SGHVS and CDR2 FQNEAQ. Here the CDR3 reads CASSLDEGNTEAFF. For the CDR3, the DNA is TGTGCCAGCAGCTTAGACGAGGGCAACACTGAAGCTTTCTTT.

The CDR3 region has the DNA TGTGCCAGCAGCGCTGGGACAGGGGGTATCTATAATTCACCCCTCCACTTT. Translating gives CASSAGTGGIYNSPLHF. The V gene is TRBV11-2, the J gene TRBJ1-6, with 11 positions matching TRBD1. The CDR3 is 17 residues long. Germline V CDR1 and CDR2: SGHAT, FQNNGV. Unmatched junction bases numbered 6, after V lost 5 bases and J lost 3 bases.

The DNA of the CDR3 is TGTGCCAGCAGTACAGCAGAGGGCCCCTATAATTCACCCCTCCACTTT. It codes for CASSTAEGPYNSPLHF. The chain employs TRBV28 and TRBJ1-6; D unresolved. This CDR3 is built from 16 residues. Germline V CDR1 and CDR2: MDHEN, SYDVKM. V gave up 5 bases and J gave up 2 bases, with 13 bases separating them.